This TCR beta chain was recorded in a study of T-cell reconstitution after alpha-beta-depleted transplantation in children. For TCRbeta, the library was prepared with unique molecular identifiers. MiXCR, run by TCRdb on the PCR reads, gives a single entry per CDR3 protein. The profile covers some 490,000 distinct CDR3 sequences, with around 13% appearing a single time and about 5.4% taken by the ten largest. The CDR3 runs to 13 residues. Germline CDR1 reads SGHTA; CDR2 reads FQGNSA. V lost 3 bases and J lost 6, with 12 bases in between. The receptor was derived from a human donor who donated a stem cell graft to a child with combined immunodeficiency. The sample here was PBMCs from the stem cell graft donor, taken from the stem cell graft. The V and J genes are TRBV7-2 and TRBJ2-7; D gene uncertain. CDR3 protein: CASSLDLSVEQYF. In DNA form, the CDR3 reads TGTGCCAGCAGCTTGGACCTCAGCGTCGAGCAGTACTTC. The full variable domain, completed using reference TRBV7-2 and TRBJ2-7, is GAGVSQSPSNKVTEKGKDVELRCDPISGHTALYWYRQSLGQGLEFLIYFQGNSAPDKSGLPSDRFSAERTGGSVSTLTIQRTQQEDSAVYLCASSLDLSVEQYFGPGTRLTVT.